The 5 T cell receptor beta chains in this list originate from one sample, sequenced in a study of T cells in Graves' hyperthyroidism and ophthalmopathy. RNA transcripts yielded amplified TCR beta CDR3 regions. Initially, a first-round RT-PCR of the TCR CDR3 employed the HTBI primer set. TCRdb redid the calling of the multiplex PCR reads with MiXCR, one entry per CDR3 protein. The sample records about 410,000 distinct CDR3 sequences, roughly 15% being singletons. Sequencing used blood. All receptors come from a man younger than 35 with Graves' ophthalmopathy.

In its sample, this clonotype was seen many times. The chain joins TRBV20-1 to TRBJ2-7; TRBD1 aligns across 9 bases. CDR3 length: 14 residues. Germline trimming cut 0 bases from V and 5 bases from J; bases unmatched to any gene: 5. Germline-derived CDR1 and CDR2 are DFQATT and SNEGSKA (reference sequence). CDR3 sequence reads: CSARDVNRGHEQYF. The CDR3 DNA reads as TGCAGTGCTAGAGATGTAAACAGGGGGCACGAGCAGTACTTC.

This clonotype has ten or more counts. The V call is TRBV18, the J call TRBJ2-7; D is undetermined. V dropped 3 bases and J dropped 3 bases, with 9 bases sitting between them. This CDR3 comprises 13 residues. Germline assignment: CDR1 KGHSH and CDR2 LQKENI. CDR3: CASSPARSYEQYF. The CDR3 DNA reads TGTGCCAGCTCACCTGCGCGTAGCTACGAGCAGTACTTC.

This clonotype has a count of ten or more. The chain joins TRBV12-3 or TRBV12-4 to TRBJ1-2; D is ambiguous. The CDR3 has 14 residues. Trimming stripped 5 bases from V and 2 bases from J, with 12 bases between. The CDR3, as DNA: TGTGCCAGCAGTCCATTCGTTGGAAACTATGGCTACACCTTC. Protein sequence: CASSPFVGNYGYTF.

In its sample, this clonotype was seen many times. The V call is TRBV11-2, the J call TRBJ2-5; D remains ambiguous. Trimming pared 4 bases from V and 7 bases from J, leaving 22 bases between. The CDR3 extends over 16 amino acids. Germline V gene lookup returns CDR1 SGHAT and CDR2 FQNNGV. The CDR3 region has the DNA TGTGCCAGCAGCTCGAGAGTCTGGCGGCAAGAGCGGACCCAGTACTTC. Translating it yields CASSSRVWRQERTQYF.

This rearrangement joins TRBV4-2 to TRBJ2-7; D is perhaps TRBD2 (5 bases). CDR1 LGHNA and CDR2 YNFKEQ come from the germline V gene. This CDR3 is built from 15 residues. With 0 bases removed from V and 2 bases from J, the gap between germline ends came to 11 bases. The CDR3 spells CASSQDETGAYEQYF. CDR3 in DNA: TGTGCCAGCAGCCAAGACGAGACCGGGGCCTACGAGCAGTACTTC.